A selection of T cell receptor beta chains follows, all from one sample in a study of blood T cells in healthy people across ages. MiXCR, applied by TCRdb to the 5' RACE reads, yields one record per CDR3 protein. Of 1.5 million to 2 million distinct CDR3 sequences in the sample, under 30% were seen once. Input material: blood. The source of these receptors is a woman aged 25 to 39 in good health. Each CDR3 is given with its conserved first and last residue. The D gene is left open where the match is weak. Clone size is shown for a subset of rows, as once, few, many or a class of expanded clone.

V	D	length	size	J	DNA	CDR3
TRBV20-1	-	15	few	TRBJ1-5	TGCAGTGCTAGAGATCCCGGGACGGTGAATCAGCCCCAGCATTTT	CSARDPGTVNQPQHF
TRBV6-6	-	17	few	TRBJ1-6	TGTGCCAGCAGTCGCCTGAGAAGCGGGGGCCATAATTCACCCCTCCACTTT	CASSRLRSGGHNSPLHF
TRBV19	-	15	few	TRBJ2-5	TGTGCCAGTCATGCCTCCGGGGCACCGAGGGAGACCCAGTACTTC	CASHASGAPRETQYF
TRBV4-1	TRBD1	16	-	TRBJ2-1	TGCGCCAGCAGCTCCCGACAGGGGAAGAACGGCAATGAGCAGTTCTTC	CASSSRQGKNGNEQFF
TRBV20-1	-	14	few	TRBJ1-2	TGCAGTGCTAGAGATCACTGGGAATCCTATGGCTACACCTTC	CSARDHWESYGYTF
TRBV28	-	15	-	TRBJ1-5	TGTGCCAGCAGTTTATCAGGCAGAACCAATCAGTCCCAGCATTTT	CASSLSGRTNQSQHF
TRBV7-8	TRBD1	15	-	TRBJ1-6	TGTGCCAGCAGCTGGGAACCGGGACAGAGCTCGCCCCTCCACTTT	CASSWEPGQSSPLHF
TRBV6-5	TRBD1	14	-	TRBJ1-2	TGTGCCAGCAGCCGAGGGACAGGGACTTATGGCTACACCTTC	CASSRGTGTYGYTF
TRBV30	-	13	-	TRBJ1-2	TGTGCCTGGAGTGTTTCCGGGCTCTATGGCTACACCTTC	CAWSVSGLYGYTF
TRBV6-5	TRBD1	14	-	TRBJ1-1	TGTGCCAGCACTTTCGTAGTCCCAGGGGGTAAAGCTTTCTTT	CASTFVVPGGKAFF
TRBV12-3/TRBV12-4	-	16	-	TRBJ2-5	TGTGCCAGCAGTCCCGGGTCTCAAAAAGGTATCGGGACCCAGTACTTC	CASSPGSQKGIGTQYF
TRBV7-2	-	15	once	TRBJ2-7	TGTGCCAGCAGCTTCGGCTATCTAAGCTCCTACGAGCAGTACTTC	CASSFGYLSSYEQYF
TRBV18	TRBD2	16	-	TRBJ2-3	TGTGCCAGCTCACCGACGACTAGCGCCCGGACAGATACGCAGTATTTT	CASSPTTSARTDTQYF
TRBV2	-	14	-	TRBJ2-1	TGTGCCAGCAGTGAAGTGACAGCCCAAGAGACCCAGTTCTTC	CASSEVTAQETQFF
TRBV7-8	-	15	few	TRBJ2-4	TGTGCCAGCAGCCCTGGAGGGACTTCGGGGGCCATTCAGTACTTC	CASSPGGTSGAIQYF
TRBV9	-	14	-	TRBJ2-6	TGTGCCAGCAGCGTGCGGGAAGGGGCCAACGTCCTGACTTTC	CASSVREGANVLTF
TRBV6-1	TRBD2	18	few	TRBJ2-6	TGTGCCAGCAGAGACCCGGGACTAGAGCTTCGTGGGGCCAACGTCCTGACTTTC	CASRDPGLELRGANVLTF
TRBV11-2	TRBD1	13	few	TRBJ1-2	TGTGCCAGCAGCCTTTCCACGACAGGGGGCTACACCTTC	CASSLSTTGGYTF
TRBV5-1	TRBD2	15	many	TRBJ2-1	TGCGCCAGCAGCTTCCGGGACTACCGTTTGGATGAGCAGTTCTTC	CASSFRDYRLDEQFF
TRBV7-2	-	17	-	TRBJ2-1	TGTGCCAGCAGCTTATACAATCTAGTGGCCCCCTACAATGAGCAGTTCTTC	CASSLYNLVAPYNEQFF
TRBV14	-	15	-	TRBJ2-5	TGTGCCAGCAGCCAAGATGGGAGGATCCGGGAGACCCAGTACTTC	CASSQDGRIRETQYF
TRBV7-2	TRBD1	14	-	TRBJ1-6	TGTGCCAGCCAATGGGACAGGGTCCCTTGGGCCCTCCACTTT	CASQWDRVPWALHF
TRBV5-1	TRBD1	15	few	TRBJ1-5	TGCGCCAGCAGCTTGGCCGGGGACAGTTATCAGCCCCAGCATTTT	CASSLAGDSYQPQHF
TRBV29-1	-	15	-	TRBJ2-2	TGCAGCGTCGGCGACAGAGCTCAACAGACCGGGGAGCTGTTTTTT	CSVGDRAQQTGELFF
TRBV7-2	-	14	-	TRBJ1-6	TGTGCCAGCAGCCCTGTACTCCGGGACACCAACCTCCACTTT	CASSPVLRDTNLHF
TRBV7-2	TRBD1	18	few	TRBJ2-7	TGTGCCAGCAGCTTCCGGGACAGGACGTCCGGGCCATCCTACGAGCAGTACTTC	CASSFRDRTSGPSYEQYF
TRBV12-3/TRBV12-4	-	14	-	TRBJ1-1	TGTGCCAGCAGCCCGGACACACTGAACACTGAAGCTTTCTTT	CASSPDTLNTEAFF
TRBV18	-	16	-	TRBJ1-5	TGTGCCAGCTCACCCAATGGGTTCGAGAGCAATCAGCCCCAGCATTTT	CASSPNGFESNQPQHF
TRBV20-1	TRBD2	15	many	TRBJ2-7	TGCAGTGCTAGAGTTGAGAGCGGGAGTGCCTACGAGCAGTACTTC	CSARVESGSAYEQYF
TRBV29-1	-	14	-	TRBJ2-7	TGCAGCGTTGAAGGGGAGAGGGGAACCTACGAGCAGGACTTC	CSVEGERGTYEQDF
TRBV9	TRBD2	16	-	TRBJ2-5	TGTGCCAGCGGCGCCGGGACTAGCAGTGGGAGGGAGACCCAGTACTTC	CASGAGTSSGRETQYF
TRBV18	-	16	few	TRBJ1-1	TGTGCCAGCTCACGAAGCCAGTTTGACATGAACACTGAAGCTTTCTTT	CASSRSQFDMNTEAFF
TRBV7-2	TRBD2	15	-	TRBJ2-1	TGTGCCAGCAGCCTTACTAGCGGGAACAGGGATGAGCAGTTCTTC	CASSLTSGNRDEQFF
TRBV12-3/TRBV12-4	TRBD1	18	few	TRBJ2-3	TGTGCCAGCAGTTTATTGGCTTCGGCAGGGGGTATCACAGATACGCAGTATTTT	CASSLLASAGGITDTQYF
TRBV28	-	13	-	TRBJ2-2	TGTGCCAGCGCAAGTAGGAACACCGGGGAGCTGTTTTTT	CASASRNTGELFF
TRBV6-2/TRBV6-3	-	14	-	TRBJ1-5	TGTGCCAGCAGTTTCCTAGGAGGTTGGAAGCCCCAGCATTTT	CASSFLGGWKPQHF